The clone carrying this T cell receptor beta chain was observed a handful of times. The data were obtained in a study of blood T cell repertoires in COVID-19. Study at large: The United States, Italy and Spain were the sources of the acute and convalescent COVID-19 samples. From T cells, B-cell-depleted T cells, or PBMCs came the material, which was cDNA or gDNA.

Study processing details: Nucleated cell counts were estimated from reference gene primer amplification. TCRdb keeps only in-frame clones here, not all; method: immunoSEQ multiplex PCR. Clone size and V and J calls were adopted from that table, with D and trimming inferred from the DNA. The data show around 200,000 clones, with roughly 90% seen just once and roughly 20% held by the top ten. With V trimmed by 3 bases and J by 15 bases, 13 bases remained unmatched. Germline V lookup: CDR1 LNHDA, CDR2 SQIVND (reference sequence). The CDR3 covers 15 residues. This clonotype was sampled from a man aged 70 or older with active or convalescent COVID-19. The chain uses TRBV19 and TRBJ2-1, with 11 nucleotides matching TRBD2. Sequencing was carried out using peripheral blood. The CDR3 loop reads CASSMATSGAPPPFF. The CDR3 nucleotides are TGTGCCAGTAGTATGGCGACTAGCGGGGCCCCTCCGCCGTTCTTC. Supplemented by reference TRBV19 and TRBJ2-1, the full variable domain reads DGGITQSPKYLFRKEGQNVTLSCEQNLNHDAMYWYRQDPGQGLRLIYYSQIVNDFQKGDIAEGYSVSREKKESFPLTVTSAQKNPTAFYLCASSMATSGAPPPFFGPGTRLTVL.